A selection of T cell receptor beta chains follows, all from one sample in a study of beta chain features in type 1 diabetes. The method was immunoSEQ multiplex PCR; TCRdb's version includes in-frame clones alone and lacks a portion of them. The table records about 140,000 clones, about 9.1% of them present only once. The sequenced sample consisted of central memory CD4+ T cells from blood. The receptor source for this set is a woman between 35 and 50 years old in good health. Each CDR3 is given without its conserved first and last residue. Rows give clone size only sometimes, using once, few, many, or a class for an expanded clone.

TRBV7-2	13	TRBJ1-5	NA	ASSLDGQGGQPQH
TRBV7-7	16	TRBJ2-2	NA	ASSSLLTGTGNTGELF
TRBV11-2	17	TRBJ2-1	NA	ASSLDMGALAGAYDEQF
TRBV7-2	13	TRBJ2-3	NA	ASSLGETATDTQY
TRBV25-1	11	TRBJ1-2	few	ASSENSVYGYT
TRBV9	14	TRBJ2-7	NA	ASSVGDRALSYEQY
TRBV14	15	TRBJ2-3	few	ASSQPAAGVGTDTQY
TRBV5-1	13	TRBJ2-3	few	ASSTMSGGTDTQY
TRBV10-3	10	TRBJ1-6	NA	AAQDRGGPLH
TRBV7-9	12	TRBJ2-7	few	ASSLGRDSYEQY
TRBV7-2	17	TRBJ2-1	many	ASSLARGGLAGAPLVQF
TRBV10-3	13	TRBJ2-1	few	ASLPGQGVDNEQF
TRBV7-9	13	TRBJ2-2	few	ASSLRQGGTGELF
TRBV6-9	12	TRBJ1-1	NA	ASSSRDRNTEAF
TRBV2	10	TRBJ1-2	NA	ASSELGGGYT
TRBV7-2	11	TRBJ2-6	many	ASSPSGANVLT
TRBV19	10	TRBJ2-1	many	ASSTSGPAQF
TRBV19	13	TRBJ2-1	many	ASRDRPLGYNEQF
TRBV11-2	14	TRBJ2-2	NA	ASSLLAGLDTGELF
TRBV5-4	11	TRBJ2-5	NA	ASSTSGQETQY
TRBV7-8	13	TRBJ2-5	few	ASSGVAGGRGTQY
TRBV6-5	13	TRBJ2-7	few	ASSKNSSPAYEQY
TRBV7-8	12	TRBJ2-5	NA	ASSPTSRQETQY
TRBV7-6	11	TRBJ2-7	few	ASSATTGYEQY
TRBV6-1	12	TRBJ2-5	NA	ASRRAGAQETQY
TRBV5-6	11	TRBJ2-7	few	ASERSPGYEQY
TRBV12-5	13	TRBJ2-3	many	ASGLVSGGRDTQY
TRBV10-3	13	TRBJ2-3	many	AISDPGQATDTQY